This TCR beta chain was retrieved from a study of identical twins. In this sample, this clonotype turned up many times. Its antigen remains unknown. Study-wide findings and caveats: Reduced insertions were recorded for abundant cord blood beta clonotypes, with no such pattern in memory repertoires. Where out-of-frame alpha sequences were twin-shared, they showed excess low generation probability.

TCRdb passed the 5' RACE reads through MiXCR, listing each CDR3 protein once. Here the sample spans some 240,000 distinct CDR3 sequences, 8% to 11% being singletons. The CDR3 has 14 residues. Germline V gives CDR1 LGHNA, CDR2 YSLEER. Deletions cut 0 bases from V and 4 bases from J, with 9 bases between. The chain recombines TRBV4-3 with TRBJ1-1; D is undetermined. The receptor comes from a man aged 45-65 years in good health. The specimen sequenced was memory T cells sorted from blood. The CDR3 region is CASSQDSSPTEAFF. Written as DNA, the CDR3 is TGCGCCAGCAGCCAAGACAGTTCACCCACTGAAGCTTTCTTT.